These T cell receptor beta chains were read from a single sample in a study of T cell repertoires in cytomegalovirus infection. Antigens for these TCRs are unknown. One entry per CDR3 protein results from TCRdb running MiXCR on the reads. This table holds hundreds of thousands of distinct CDR3 sequences, about 42% found once. The source material was cultured PBMCs, sampled from culture after CMV antigen stimulation. Source of these receptors: a human donor in good health (CMV status not recorded). Some clones in this sample may be carry-over from other donors' samples. CDR3s include the opening cysteine and the closing phenylalanine or tryptophan. D genes are given only for firm matches. Clone size is not always given. Where it is, it says once, few, many or a class for expanded clones.

TRBJ2-7 . . TRBV2 TGTGCCAGCATGTACCAATCCTACGAGCAGTACTTC CASMYQSYEQYF
TRBJ1-2 . . TRBV7-9 TGTGCCAGCAGCTTATATATCCCAGGCTACACCTTC CASSLYIPGYTF
TRBJ2-5 many . TRBV7-8 TGTGCCAGCGCCCCACGTCGGTTCAGGGAAGAGACCCAGTACTTC CASAPRRFREETQYF
TRBJ1-4 few . TRBV12-3/TRBV12-4 TGTGCCAGCACCTCTGGCCGCAGAATCTTTGAAAAACTGTTTTTT CASTSGRRIFEKLFF
TRBJ1-5 . TRBD1 TRBV20-1 TGCAGTGCTAGTCTAGGGGGCACAAGCAATCAGCCCCAGCATTTT CSASLGGTSNQPQHF
TRBJ2-5 few . TRBV4-1 TGCGCCAGCACAAAGGACTACCCTTGGGAGACCCAGTACTTC CASTKDYPWETQYF
TRBJ2-7 few . TRBV7-8 TGTGCCAGCAGCTGGGATCCGGTTCGTATCGAGCAGTACTTC CASSWDPVRIEQYF
TRBJ1-2 few . TRBV7-2 TGTGCCAGCAGCTTTAATTGGCCCCCCCTCACAGGTCCGGATGGCTACACCTTC CASSFNWPPLTGPDGYTF
TRBJ2-5 few . TRBV7-2 TGTGCCAGCAGCCGCCGGAAAGGGGGCCAAGAGACCCAGTACTTC CASSRRKGGQETQYF
TRBJ2-2 . . TRBV6-2/TRBV6-3 TGTGCCAGCAGCAACTCAAGGCCCCTCGTGGAGCTGTTTTTT CASSNSRPLVELFF
TRBJ1-2 . . TRBV7-2 TGTGCCAGCAGCATACTCCGCAGAGGTTATGGCTACACCTTC CASSILRRGYGYTF
TRBJ1-4 few . TRBV7-2 TGTGCCAGCAGAGCGGACGGGGAAAAACTGTTTTTT CASRADGEKLFF
TRBJ1-1 few . TRBV11-3 TGTGCCAGCAGCATTGAAAAGGACACTGAAGCTTTCTTT CASSIEKDTEAFF
TRBJ2-4 few . TRBV7-2 TGTGCCAGCAGCCAAGCAGGGGTCATCGACATTCAGTACTTC CASSQAGVIDIQYF
TRBJ2-5 few . TRBV7-2 TGTGCCAGCAGCTTCAGTGGGCAAGAGACCCAGTACTTC CASSFSGQETQYF
TRBJ2-1 few TRBD2 TRBV28 TGTGCCAGCTCCTCGCTAGCGGGTCCCAATGAGCAGTTCTTC CASSSLAGPNEQFF
TRBJ2-7 few . TRBV4-1 TGCGCCAGCAGCCAAGATGGGGGAATATACGAGCAGTACTTC CASSQDGGIYEQYF
TRBJ2-7 once . TRBV28 TGTGCCAGCAGTTTGCTGGAGGGGACCTACGAGCAGTACTTC CASSLLEGTYEQYF
TRBJ2-7 few . TRBV7-2 TGTGCCAGCAATCCGGGATGGGGGCCCTACGACGAGCAGTACTTC CASNPGWGPYDEQYF
TRBJ1-5 once . TRBV2 TGTGCCAGCAGTGAAGCCCCCTTTAGGAGCAATCAGCCCCAGCATTTT CASSEAPFRSNQPQHF
TRBJ1-1 . . TRBV6-1 TGTGCCAGCAGTGTGTGGGGGGAGGTGAACACTGAAGCTTTCTTT CASSVWGEVNTEAFF
TRBJ2-7 . . TRBV12-3/TRBV12-4 TGTGCCAGCAGCGACCTCCGGGACCTCGGGTACGAGCAGTACTTC CASSDLRDLGYEQYF
TRBJ2-3 . TRBD2 TRBV6-6 TGTGCCAGCAGTTACCAACTAGCGGGGCCCCTGGTGGATACGCAGTATTTT CASSYQLAGPLVDTQYF
TRBJ2-7 many TRBD2 TRBV7-8 TGTGCCAGCAGCTTAGTTGGCGGGAGGGCCAGCGGGTGCTACTTC CASSLVGGRASGCYF
TRBJ2-5 few TRBD2 TRBV11-2 TGTGCCAGCAGCAATTACGGGACTAGCGGAGAAGAGACCCAGTACTTC CASSNYGTSGEETQYF
TRBJ1-1 few . TRBV12-3/TRBV12-4 TGTGCCATCACGGGCAGCATGAACACTGAAGCTTTCTTT CAITGSMNTEAFF
TRBJ2-7 . TRBD2 TRBV20-1 TGCAGTGCTAGACCTCTACCCCGCGGGGGGGACAACGAGCAGTACTTC CSARPLPRGGDNEQYF
TRBJ2-2 . . TRBV5-6 TGTGCCAGCAGCTTGTTGGTCAGGCGGAACACCGGGGAGCTGTTTTTT CASSLLVRRNTGELFF
TRBJ2-5 . . TRBV19 TGTGCCAGTAGGGAGGGTCCCCAAGAGACCCAGTACTTC CASREGPQETQYF
TRBJ1-2 . . TRBV7-9 TGTGCCAGCAGCTTAACCGGGACACCAGCTCCCTGGAGCTATGGCTACACCTTC CASSLTGTPAPWSYGYTF
TRBJ2-7 few TRBD1 TRBV10-3 TGTGCCATCAGTGAGTCGGTTGCGATGACAGGGTTCCTATACGAGCAGTACTTC CAISESVAMTGFLYEQYF
TRBJ2-3 . TRBD2 TRBV5-4 TGTGCCAGCAGCACACATAGCGGGAGGGGTGATACGCAGTATTTT CASSTHSGRGDTQYF
TRBJ2-3 . TRBD1 TRBV24-1 TGTGCCACCAGTGATCCCGGGACAGACACAGATACGCAGTATTTT CATSDPGTDTDTQYF
TRBJ2-3 . . TRBV4-1 TGCGCCAGCAGCCAAGTTGGGGTTGGGAGCACAGATACGCAGTATTTT CASSQVGVGSTDTQYF
TRBJ1-1 . TRBD1 TRBV12-5 TGTGCTAGTGGTTTGGGTCTCACCGCAGGGACAGGGGGAACTGAAGCTTTCTTT CASGLGLTAGTGGTEAFF
TRBJ2-3 . . TRBV18 TGTGCCAGCTCAGACACCACAGATACGCAGTATTTT CASSDTTDTQYF
TRBJ2-1 few TRBD2 TRBV7-2 TGTGCCAGCAGCCCCCTAGCGGGAGGATCCTCTAATAGGCAGTTCTTC CASSPLAGGSSNRQFF
TRBJ2-5 . TRBD2 TRBV4-3 TGCGCCAGCAGCCAAGATACCAGCGGGAGTGGGGAGACCCAGTACTTC CASSQDTSGSGETQYF
TRBJ1-2 once . TRBV14 TGTGCCAGCAGCCGGGTACCTTGGGCTGGCTACACCTTC CASSRVPWAGYTF
TRBJ2-7 few . TRBV5-4 TGTGCCAGCAGCTTGTGGTCTACCTACGAGCAGTACTTC CASSLWSTYEQYF
TRBJ1-1 . . TRBV28 TGTGCCAGCAGTTTGCCCGGGGACGGCACTGAAGCTTTCTTT CASSLPGDGTEAFF
TRBJ1-3 . . TRBV5-4 TGTGCCAGCAGCTACGGACAAGACCCTGGAAACACCATATATTTT CASSYGQDPGNTIYF
TRBJ2-5 . TRBD1 TRBV5-4 TGTGCCAGCAGCCAAGACAGGGTGGAGACCCAGTACTTC CASSQDRVETQYF
TRBJ1-2 few . TRBV4-3 TGCGCCAGCAGCCAAGAATCATGGGTCTATGGCTACACCTTC CASSQESWVYGYTF
TRBJ1-4 . TRBD1 TRBV4-1 TGCGCCAGCAGCCAAATTGTGTGGCAGGGGGAAAATTCGGGAGGAAAACTGTTTTTT CASSQIVWQGENSGGKLFF
TRBJ2-7 . . TRBV6-5 TGTGCCAGCGCAGAGAATGGGAATTCCTACGAGCAGTACTTC CASAENGNSYEQYF
TRBJ2-5 many TRBD2 TRBV7-2 TGTGCCAGCAGCTTAGGCCCACCTAGCGGGAGGGCCCTGGAGACCCAGTACTTC CASSLGPPSGRALETQYF
TRBJ1-4 . . TRBV7-9 TGTGCCGCCCAATTAGGGGGGACCGGTAATGAAAAACTGTTTTTT CAAQLGGTGNEKLFF
TRBJ1-3 . . TRBV9 TGTGCCAGCAGCGTAGGCAGCCACTCTGGAAACACCATATATTTT CASSVGSHSGNTIYF
TRBJ2-6 few . TRBV7-9 TGTGCCAGCAGCCGCGGACGACTACAGGGCGAATTGTCTGGGGCCAACGTCCTGACTTTC CASSRGRLQGELSGANVLTF
TRBJ1-5 many . TRBV7-2 TGTGCCAGCAGTCTCCGACGGGCCGGACGTCGGAGCAATCAGCCCCAGCATTTT CASSLRRAGRRSNQPQHF